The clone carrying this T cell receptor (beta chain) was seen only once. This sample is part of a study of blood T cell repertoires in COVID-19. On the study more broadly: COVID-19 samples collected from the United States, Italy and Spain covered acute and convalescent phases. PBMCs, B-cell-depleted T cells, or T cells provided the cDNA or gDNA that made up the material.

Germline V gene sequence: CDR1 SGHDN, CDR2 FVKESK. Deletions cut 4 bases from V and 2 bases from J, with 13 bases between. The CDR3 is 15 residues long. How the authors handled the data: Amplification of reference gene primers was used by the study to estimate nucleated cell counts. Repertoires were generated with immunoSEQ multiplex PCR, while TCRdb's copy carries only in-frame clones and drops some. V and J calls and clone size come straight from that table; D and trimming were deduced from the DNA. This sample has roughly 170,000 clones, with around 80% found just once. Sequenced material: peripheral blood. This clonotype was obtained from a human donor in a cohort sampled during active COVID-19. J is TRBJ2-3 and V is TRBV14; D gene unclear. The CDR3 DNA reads TGTGCCAGCAGCCGCCAGGTTTCGAACACAGATACGCAGTATTTT. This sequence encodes CASSRQVSNTDTQYF.